The 8 T cell receptor beta chains presented below share a single source sample, sequenced in a study of radiotherapy plus CTLA-4 blockade in lung cancer. Produced via immunoSEQ multiplex PCR; TCRdb's table is partial and in-frame only. The sample consists of some 18,000 clones, roughly 86% of them appearing once. Here the sequenced sample was peripheral blood, taken from a patient treated with radiotherapy plus ipilimumab. These receptors originate from a human donor with non-small cell lung cancer whose response to radiotherapy plus ipilimumab could not be evaluated.

The rearrangement uses TRBV10-3 and TRBJ2-7; 12 bases align to TRBD1. Unmatched junction bases numbered 4, after V lost 2 bases and J lost 2 bases. This CDR3 comprises 16 residues. Germline values: CDR1 ENHRY, CDR2 SYGVKD. The DNA for the CDR3 is TGTGCCATCAGTGAGAGGGGGACAGGGGGCGCCTACGAGCAGTACTTC. Amino acid sequence: CAISERGTGGAYEQYF.

The chain employs TRBV5-1 and TRBJ2-7; TRBD1 might be the D (6 bases). V was cut by 0 bases and J by 0 bases, with 10 bases left in between. Germline V gene sequence: CDR1 SGHRS, CDR2 YFSETQ. The CDR3 length is 15 residues. Here the CDR3 reads CASSLDRESSYEQYF. CDR3 coding DNA: TGCGCCAGCAGCTTGGACAGGGAAAGCTCCTACGAGCAGTACTTC.

This rearrangement joins TRBV7-2 to TRBJ2-1; 7 bases map to TRBD2. CDR1 SGHTA and CDR2 FQGNSA come from the germline V gene. V lost 8 bases and J lost 3; bases outside the gene matches: 7. The CDR3 extends over 14 amino acids. CDR3 DNA sequence: TGTGCCAGCCGGGGAGGGCGGGACTACAATGAGCAGTTCTTC. Translated: CASRGGRDYNEQFF.

This chain uses TRBV6-1 with TRBJ1-4, with D hard to call. Germline V gene lookup returns CDR1 MNHNS and CDR2 SASEGT. Trimming left V 1 base short and J 5 bases short, with 8 bases between. This CDR3 spans 14 amino acids. DNA of the CDR3: TGTGCCAGCAGTGAAGGGACTCAGAATGAAAAACTGTTTTTT. It is translated as CASSEGTQNEKLFF.

The V call is TRBV12-5, the J call TRBJ1-1; TRBD1 is a possible D gene (5 bases). The CDR3 runs to 15 residues. V was shortened by 0 bases and J by 6 bases, with 14 bases between the two germline ends. Germline CDR1 and CDR2: LGHNT and FRNRAP. The CDR3 sequence: CASGLVHSGYAEAFF. The DNA for the CDR3 is TGTGCTAGTGGTTTGGTACACTCAGGGTATGCTGAAGCTTTCTTT.

This chain links TRBV5-4 with TRBJ2-7; D perhaps matches TRBD1 (8 bases). The germline gives CDR1 SGHNT, CDR2 YYREEE (reference sequence). The CDR3 has 15 residues. V was clipped by 2 bases and J by 6 bases, with 18 bases between them. The CDR3 is CASSLANRGGGEQYF. DNA of the CDR3: TGTGCCAGCAGCTTAGCAAACAGGGGGGGCGGCGAGCAGTACTTC.

DNA of the CDR3: TGTGCCAGCAGTTTGGAAGCGGGAGTAGGGACCCAGTACTTC. Protein: CASSLEAGVGTQYF. This rearrangement joins TRBV28 to TRBJ2-5, with 8 bases matching TRBD2. Trimming removed 3 bases from V and 7 bases from J; junction bases left unmatched: 7. This CDR3 contains 14 residues. The germline gives CDR1 MDHEN, CDR2 SYDVKM.

In this sample, this clone turned up a few times. The genes are TRBV11-3 and TRBJ2-2, with 11 bases fitting TRBD2. The CDR3 length is 16 residues. Germline assignment: CDR1 SGHNT and CDR2 YENEEA. The V gene end was trimmed by 4 bases and the J gene end by 5 bases; junction bases not matched to a gene: 6. The CDR3 DNA is TGTGCCAGCAGCTCGGCCGGGACTAGCGGTACCGGGGAGCTGTTTTTT. Encoded protein: CASSSAGTSGTGELFF. Supplemented by reference TRBV11-3 and TRBJ2-2, the full variable domain reads EAGVVQSPRYKIIEKKQPVAFWCNPISGHNTLYWYLQNLGQGPELLIRYENEEAVDDSQLPKDRFSAERLKGVDSTLKIQPAELGDSAVYLCASSSAGTSGTGELFFGEGSRLTVL.